These 26 T cell receptor beta chains were all obtained from the same sample, sequenced in a study of OX40 agonist ivuxolimab in advanced cancers. The table came from immunoSEQ multiplex PCR; TCRdb's copy has only in-frame clones and leaves some out. Among over 5,500 clones listed, roughly 80% were seen once. Sequencing was performed on CD4+ or CD8+ T cells sorted from blood, taken in a trial of the OX40 agonist ivuxolimab. These receptor sequences come from an adult with an advanced solid tumor such as melanoma, head and neck, liver or kidney cancer.

About this clone: Other DNA sequences in this specimen translate into the identical CDR3. This sequence joins TRBV6-5 and TRBJ2-1; tentative D call: TRBD2 (6 bases). Trimming cost V 5 bases and J 5 bases, with 13 bases left between them. This CDR3 is built from 14 residues. The germline gives CDR1 MNHEY, CDR2 SVGAGI. This chain's CDR3 is CASSTPGADNEQFF. The CDR3 DNA reads TGTGCCAGCAGTACACCGGGAGCAGACAATGAGCAGTTCTTC.

V is TRBV7-6 and J is TRBJ2-2; 9 nucleotides match TRBD1. After removal of 5 bases from V and 3 bases from J, the junction contained 13 bases not matched to a gene. The CDR3 has 18 residues. Germline-derived CDR1 and CDR2 are SGHVS and FNYEAQ. This chain's CDR3 is CASSLTSLRDRDTGELFF. CDR3 bases: TGTGCCAGCAGCCTCACCTCCCTCCGGGACAGGGACACCGGGGAGCTGTTTTTT.

This chain links TRBV6-5 with TRBJ2-1; no definite D call. CDR1 is MNHEY, CDR2 SVGAGI, per germline. With 6 bases removed from V and 6 bases from J, the gap between germline ends came to 6 bases. The CDR3 is 11 amino acids. The CDR3 sequence: CASSRFNEQFF. The CDR3 coding sequence is TGTGCCAGCAGCCGTTTCAATGAGCAGTTCTTC.

This clone was observed a handful of times. The chain carries TRBV7-9 and TRBJ2-1, with D hard to call. CDR1 is SEHNR, CDR2 FQNEAQ, per germline (reference sequence). This CDR3 has 15 residues. The V end was cut by 2 bases, the J end by 1 base, with 9 bases between. The CDR3 region is CASSLRDGSYNEQFF. CDR3 DNA sequence: TGTGCCAGCAGCTTACGCGACGGTTCCTACAATGAGCAGTTCTTC.

Here the CDR3 reads CASTSNQGVTEAFF. CDR3 DNA sequence: TGTGCCAGCACCTCCAACCAGGGTGTCACTGAAGCTTTCTTT. V usage is TRBV6-1 and J usage is TRBJ1-1; TRBD1 might be the D (5 bases). V was shortened by 7 bases and J by 4 bases, with 16 bases between the two germline ends. The CDR3 contains 14 residues. CDR1 is MNHNS, CDR2 SASEGT, per germline.

J is TRBJ2-3 and V is TRBV4-1; D possibly corresponds to TRBD1 (6 bases). V was clipped by 4 bases and J by 0 bases, with 11 bases between them. The CDR3 consists of 15 residues. CDR1 is MGHRA and CDR2 is YSYEKL in the germline V gene. CDR3 nucleotide sequence: TGCGCCAGCAGCCGCAGACAGGAGAGCACAGATACGCAGTATTTT. Encoded protein: CASSRRQESTDTQYF.

The rearrangement joins TRBV5-6 to TRBJ2-3; 10 positions match TRBD1. V shed 7 bases, J shed 5 bases, and the junction held 4 bases outside the gene matches. The V gene's germline CDR1 is SGHDT and CDR2 YYEEEE. This CDR3 contains 13 residues. Here the CDR3 reads CASETGGLDTQYF. The CDR3 DNA reads as TGTGCCAGCGAGACAGGGGGCCTAGATACGCAGTATTTT. Full variable domain (outside the CDR3, taken from reference TRBV5-6 and TRBJ2-3): DAGVTQSPTHLIKTRGQQVTLRCSPKSGHDTVSWYQQALGQGPQFIFQYYEEEERQRGNFPDRFSGHQFPNYSSELNVNALLLGDSALYLCASETGGLDTQYFGPGTRLTVL.

The V gene is TRBV7-2, the J gene TRBJ2-7; 7 bases line up with TRBD2. V lost 1 base and J lost 1; bases outside the gene matches: 4. This CDR3 region has 15 residues. Germline CDR1 reads SGHTA; CDR2 reads FQGNSA. The CDR3 protein is CASSLGGGISYEQYF. CDR3 bases: TGTGCCAGCAGCTTAGGGGGAGGGATATCCTACGAGCAGTACTTC.

The chain is built from TRBV5-1 and TRBJ2-7; D is possibly TRBD1 (5 bases). The CDR3 runs to 14 residues. In germline, CDR1 is SGHRS, CDR2 YFSETQ. The ends were cut back, 4 bases at V and 6 bases at J, with 17 bases in the middle. The CDR3 DNA reads TGCGCCAGCAGCATGGACCCCTTGGGGCTCGAGCAGTACTTC. It translates to CASSMDPLGLEQYF.

The chain combines TRBV9 with TRBJ2-7, with D perhaps matching TRBD1 (6 bases). The CDR3 has 15 amino acids. The germline V and J ends were trimmed by 0 bases and 4 bases, with 14 bases remaining between them. The germline V gene encodes CDR1 SGDLS and CDR2 YYNGEE. CDR3 amino acids: CASSVAAGVEYEQYF. CDR3 coding DNA: TGTGCCAGCAGCGTAGCGGCAGGGGTAGAGTACGAGCAGTACTTC.

V is TRBV5-5 and J is TRBJ1-1; D is unresolved. This CDR3 contains 15 residues. CDR1 is SGHKS and CDR2 is YYEKEE in the germline V gene (reference sequence). Trimming shortened V by 0 bases and J by 2 bases, and 11 bases separated the two germline ends. DNA for the CDR3: TGTGCCAGCAGCTTGGGGGCAGCCTCAAACACTGAAGCTTTCTTT. It is translated as CASSLGAASNTEAFF.

The rearrangement uses TRBV6-6 and TRBJ2-1; 8 nucleotides match TRBD2. The CDR3 runs to 11 residues. J lost 6 bases, V lost 8 bases, and 0 bases had no gene match. Per the germline V gene, CDR1 is MNHNY and CDR2 is SVGAGI (reference sequence). CDR3 loop: CASLAGNEQFF. The CDR3 nucleotides are TGTGCCAGCCTAGCGGGCAATGAGCAGTTCTTC.

The CDR3 reads CASSSGGPGQNYGYTF. CDR3 DNA sequence: TGCGCCAGCAGTTCGGGAGGTCCGGGGCAAAACTATGGCTACACCTTC. The chain couples TRBV5-1 to TRBJ1-2; D is perhaps TRBD1 (5 bases). V lost 5 bases and J 2 bases, leaving 19 bases between the germline ends. The germline gives CDR1 SGHRS, CDR2 YFSETQ. The CDR3 spans 16 residues.

The rearrangement links TRBV9 to TRBJ2-3, with a tentative D call TRBD2 (5 bases). This CDR3 is built from 14 residues. V was pared by 4 bases and J by 0 bases, with 9 bases between. Germline values: CDR1 SGDLS, CDR2 YYNGEE. The CDR3 DNA sequence: TGTGCCAGCAGCCTACGGACTAGCACAGATACGCAGTATTTT. Translating gives CASSLRTSTDTQYF. Drawing the rest from reference TRBV9 and TRBJ2-3, the complete variable domain is DSGVTQTPKHLITATGQRVTLRCSPRSGDLSVYWYQQSLDQGLQFLIQYYNGEERAKGNILERFSAQQFPDLHSELNLSSLELGDSALYFCASSLRTSTDTQYFGPGTRLTVL.

The rearrangement links TRBV6-1 to TRBJ2-7; 11 bases are shared with TRBD2. The CDR3 is made up of 19 amino acids. V was pared by 2 bases and J by 5 bases, with 17 bases of the junction left unmatched. Looked up from germline, CDR1 is MNHNS and CDR2 is SASEGT. The chain's CDR3 is CASSEWVSGGASLSDEQYF. The CDR3 DNA is TGTGCCAGCAGTGAATGGGTTAGCGGGGGGGCTTCGTTATCAGACGAGCAGTACTTC.

The chain links TRBV28 to TRBJ2-1; tentatively, D is TRBD1 (5 bases). CDR3 length: 14 amino acids. V gave up 4 bases and J gave up 4 bases, with 11 bases separating them. Germline values: CDR1 MDHEN, CDR2 SYDVKM. The CDR3 DNA is TGTGCCAGCAGTTCAGGACACTTTTACAATGAGCAGTTCTTC. Protein: CASSSGHFYNEQFF.

The chain uses TRBV27 and TRBJ1-3; 7 positions agree with TRBD1. Unmatched junction bases numbered 4, after V lost 4 bases and J lost 4 bases. This CDR3 region has 14 residues. Germline V lookup: CDR1 MNHEY, CDR2 SMNVEV (reference sequence). The CDR3 region is CASSSGQVGNTIYF. Written as DNA, the CDR3 is TGTGCCAGCAGTTCCGGACAGGTCGGAAACACCATATATTTT.

This clone was recorded once. The chain combines TRBV6-1 with TRBJ2-7; D unresolved. Per germline, CDR1 MNHNS and CDR2 SASEGT. Deletions cut 5 bases from V and 2 bases from J, with 7 bases between. The CDR3 length is 12 residues. The CDR3 nucleotides are TGTGCCAGCAGTTCTCCTACCTACGAGCAGTACTTC. Its translation is CASSSPTYEQYF.

This clone occurred a few times. The J gene is TRBJ1-1, the V gene TRBV13, with 8 positions matching TRBD1. Germline V lookup: CDR1 PRHDT, CDR2 FYEKMQ (reference sequence). The CDR3 is 17 residues long. J lost 0 bases, V lost 0 bases, and 6 bases had no gene match. Here the CDR3 DNA reads TGTGCCAGCAGCTTAGGGATGACAGGGGACATGAACACTGAAGCTTTCTTT. This sequence encodes CASSLGMTGDMNTEAFF.

The chain is built from TRBV19 and TRBJ1-2; D unresolved. The CDR3 spans 12 residues. Germline CDR1 reads LNHDA; CDR2 reads SQIVND (reference sequence). Trimming pared 5 bases from V and 5 bases from J, leaving 9 bases between. The CDR3 protein is CASSAGVYGYTF. CDR3 nucleotides: TGTGCCAGTAGTGCCGGCGTTTATGGCTACACCTTC.

This clone has just a few counts. The rearrangement uses TRBV6-5 and TRBJ2-5; D is unresolved. Germline V gene lookup returns CDR1 MNHEY and CDR2 SVGAGI. The CDR3 totals 13 residues. V dropped 5 bases and J dropped 5 bases, with 12 bases sitting between them. CDR3 nucleotides: TGTGCCAGCAGTACGCTAGGTGGCGAGACCCAGTACTTC. Translating gives CASSTLGGETQYF.

This chain links TRBV4-1 with TRBJ2-5; possible D gene TRBD2, 6 bases. CDR1 MGHRA and CDR2 YSYEKL come from the germline V gene. This CDR3 has 15 amino acids. Trimming took 1 base from V and 1 from J, leaving 10 bases between them. The CDR3 protein is CASSQVFGGQETQYF. As DNA, the CDR3 is TGCGCCAGCAGCCAAGTTTTCGGGGGCCAAGAGACCCAGTACTTC.

The chain has TRBV30 and TRBJ2-2, with a weak D call TRBD2 (5 bases). The CDR3 totals 11 residues. Germline CDR1 and CDR2: GTSNPN and SVGIG (reference sequence). With 3 bases removed from V and 6 bases from J, the gap between germline ends came to 5 bases. The CDR3 reads CAWRAAGELFF. In DNA form, the CDR3 reads TGTGCCTGGAGAGCGGCCGGGGAGCTGTTTTTT.

The rearrangement links TRBV4-2 to TRBJ1-2; D is undetermined. The CDR3 has 13 amino acids. Germline V CDR1 and CDR2: LGHNA, YNFKEQ. The ends were cut back, 0 bases at V and 4 bases at J, with 6 bases in the middle. The CDR3 is CASSQDIGYGYTF. CDR3 coding DNA: TGTGCCAGCAGCCAAGATATCGGCTATGGCTACACCTTC.

V usage is TRBV13 and J usage is TRBJ2-5, with D uncertain. Looked up from germline, CDR1 is PRHDT and CDR2 is FYEKMQ (reference sequence). The CDR3 consists of 12 residues. V gave up 1 base and J gave up 5 bases, with 5 bases separating them. CDR3 protein: CASSLVGETQYF. The CDR3, as DNA: TGTGCCAGCAGCTTAGTTGGGGAGACCCAGTACTTC.

This chain connects TRBV29-1 to TRBJ2-5, with 15 bases aligning to TRBD2. Germline trimming cut 3 bases from V and 3 bases from J; bases unmatched to any gene: 5. The CDR3 totals 16 residues. In germline, CDR1 is SQVTM, CDR2 ANQGSEA. The CDR3 loop is CSVDWGLAGGKETQYF. In nucleotides, the CDR3 is TGCAGCGTTGATTGGGGACTAGCGGGGGGCAAAGAGACCCAGTACTTC.